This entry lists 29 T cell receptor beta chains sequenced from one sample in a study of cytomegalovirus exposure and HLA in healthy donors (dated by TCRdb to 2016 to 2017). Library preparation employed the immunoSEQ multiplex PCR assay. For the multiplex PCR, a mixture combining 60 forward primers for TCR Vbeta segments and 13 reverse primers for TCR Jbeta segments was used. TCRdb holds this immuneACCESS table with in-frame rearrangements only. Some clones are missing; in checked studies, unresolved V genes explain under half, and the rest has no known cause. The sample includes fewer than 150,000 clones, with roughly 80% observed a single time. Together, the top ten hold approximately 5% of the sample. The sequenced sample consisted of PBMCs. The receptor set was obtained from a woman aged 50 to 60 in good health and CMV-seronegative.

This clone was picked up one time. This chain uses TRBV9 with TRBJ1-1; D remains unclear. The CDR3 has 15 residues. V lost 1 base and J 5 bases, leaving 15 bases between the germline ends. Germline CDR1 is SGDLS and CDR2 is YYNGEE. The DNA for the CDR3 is TGTGCCAGCAGCGTAAGCAGCCTAGGAGGAACTGAAGCTTTCTTT. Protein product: CASSVSSLGGTEAFF.

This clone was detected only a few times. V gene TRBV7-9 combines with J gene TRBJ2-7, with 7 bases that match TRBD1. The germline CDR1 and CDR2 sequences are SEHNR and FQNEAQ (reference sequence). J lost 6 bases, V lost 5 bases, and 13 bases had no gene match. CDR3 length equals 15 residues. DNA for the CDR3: TGTGCCAGCAGCCACCGACTGACAGGGAGCGGCGAGCAGTACTTC. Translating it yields CASSHRLTGSGEQYF.

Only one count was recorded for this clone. CDR3 protein: CASSQDRAGNTIYF. The CDR3 DNA is TGCGCCAGCAGCCAAGACAGGGCTGGAAACACCATATATTTT. The gene calls are TRBV4-3 and TRBJ1-3; possibly TRBD1 for D (5 bases). The germline CDR1 and CDR2 sequences are LGHNA and YSLEER. V was cut by 0 bases and J by 2 bases, with 5 bases left in between. The CDR3 spans 14 residues.

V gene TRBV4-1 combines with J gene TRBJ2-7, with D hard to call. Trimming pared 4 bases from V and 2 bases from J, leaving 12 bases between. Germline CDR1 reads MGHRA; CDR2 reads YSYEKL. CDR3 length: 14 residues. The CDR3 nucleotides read TGCGCCAGCAGCCGAGCGATAGAGGCCTACGAGCAGTACTTC. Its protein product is CASSRAIEAYEQYF.

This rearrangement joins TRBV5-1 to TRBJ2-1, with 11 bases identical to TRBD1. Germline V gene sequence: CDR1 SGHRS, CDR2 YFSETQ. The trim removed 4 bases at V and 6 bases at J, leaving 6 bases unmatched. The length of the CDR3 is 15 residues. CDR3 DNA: TGCGCCAGCAGCCCACGGACAGGGGGCCTCAATGAGCAGTTCTTC. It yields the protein CASSPRTGGLNEQFF. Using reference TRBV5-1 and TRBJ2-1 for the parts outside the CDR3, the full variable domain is KAGVTQTPRYLIKTRGQQVTLSCSPISGHRSVSWYQQTPGQGLQFLFEYFSETQRNKGNFPGRFSGRQFSNSRSEMNVSTLELGDSALYLCASSPRTGGLNEQFFGPGTRLTVL.

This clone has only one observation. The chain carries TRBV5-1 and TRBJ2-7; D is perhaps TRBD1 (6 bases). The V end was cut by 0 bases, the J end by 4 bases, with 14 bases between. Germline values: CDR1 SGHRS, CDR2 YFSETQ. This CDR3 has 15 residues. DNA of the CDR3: TGCGCCAGCAGCTTGGAACAGGGTCACGGGTACGAGCAGTACTTC. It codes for CASSLEQGHGYEQYF.

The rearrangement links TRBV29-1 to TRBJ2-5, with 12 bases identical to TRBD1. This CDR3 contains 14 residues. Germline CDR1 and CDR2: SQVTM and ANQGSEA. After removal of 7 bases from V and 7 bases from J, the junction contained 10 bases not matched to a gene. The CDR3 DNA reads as TGCAGCGCCCTACCGGGACAGGGGGCAGCGACCCAGTACTTC. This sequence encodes CSALPGQGAATQYF.

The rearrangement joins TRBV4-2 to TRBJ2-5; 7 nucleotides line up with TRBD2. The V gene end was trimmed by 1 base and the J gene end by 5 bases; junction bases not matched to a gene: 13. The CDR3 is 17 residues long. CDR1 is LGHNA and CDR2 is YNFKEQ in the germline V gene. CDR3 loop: CASSQVLGASGAETQYF. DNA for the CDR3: TGTGCCAGCAGCCAAGTTCTGGGAGCTAGCGGAGCGGAGACCCAGTACTTC.

The CDR3 DNA is TGTGCCACCAGCAGGGACGTGACAGTTCAAGCTTTCTTT. Translating it yields CATSRDVTVQAFF. The J gene is TRBJ1-1, the V gene TRBV15; possibly TRBD1 for D (5 bases). Germline lookup yields CDR1 LNHNV and CDR2 YYDKDF (reference sequence). This CDR3 is 13 amino acids long. Trimming took off 3 bases at V and 9 bases at J, with 14 bases between the two ends.

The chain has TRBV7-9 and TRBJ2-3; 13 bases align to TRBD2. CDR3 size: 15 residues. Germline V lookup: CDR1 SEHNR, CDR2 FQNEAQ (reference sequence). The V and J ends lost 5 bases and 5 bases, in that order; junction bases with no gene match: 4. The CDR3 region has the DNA TGTGCCAGCAGCCACTGGACTAGCGGGGGAGATACGCAGTATTTT. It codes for CASSHWTSGGDTQYF.

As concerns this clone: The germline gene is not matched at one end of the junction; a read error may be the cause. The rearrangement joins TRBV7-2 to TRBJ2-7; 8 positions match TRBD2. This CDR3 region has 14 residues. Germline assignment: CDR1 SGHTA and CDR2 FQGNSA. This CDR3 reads CAGSSGTSTYEQYF. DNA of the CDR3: TGTGCCGGCAGCTCCGGGACTAGTACCTACGAGCAGTACTTC.

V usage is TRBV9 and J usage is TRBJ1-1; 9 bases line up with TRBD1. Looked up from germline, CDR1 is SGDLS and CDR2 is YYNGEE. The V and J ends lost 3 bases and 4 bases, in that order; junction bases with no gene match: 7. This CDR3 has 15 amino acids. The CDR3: CASSDSGTGFTEAFF. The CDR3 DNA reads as TGTGCCAGCAGCGACTCCGGGACAGGGTTCACTGAAGCTTTCTTT.

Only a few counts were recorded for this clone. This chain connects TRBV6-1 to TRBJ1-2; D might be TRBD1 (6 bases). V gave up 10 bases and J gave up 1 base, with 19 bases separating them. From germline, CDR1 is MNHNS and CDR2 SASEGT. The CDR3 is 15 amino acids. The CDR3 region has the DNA TGTGCCACCCCGGGACATGACCTATTTAACTATGGCTACACCTTC. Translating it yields CATPGHDLFNYGYTF.

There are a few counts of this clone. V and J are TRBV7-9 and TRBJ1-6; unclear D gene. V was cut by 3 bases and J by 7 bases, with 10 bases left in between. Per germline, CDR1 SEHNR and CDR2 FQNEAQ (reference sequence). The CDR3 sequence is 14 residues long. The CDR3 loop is CASSFELRNSPLHF. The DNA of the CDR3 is TGTGCCAGCAGCTTTGAACTCAGGAATTCACCCCTCCACTTT.

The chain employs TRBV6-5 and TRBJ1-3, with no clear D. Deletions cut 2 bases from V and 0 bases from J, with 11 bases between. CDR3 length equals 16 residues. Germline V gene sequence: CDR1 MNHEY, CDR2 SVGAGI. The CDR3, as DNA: TGTGCCAGCAGTTACAGTCCAGAGGCCTCTGGAAACACCATATATTTT. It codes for CASSYSPEASGNTIYF.

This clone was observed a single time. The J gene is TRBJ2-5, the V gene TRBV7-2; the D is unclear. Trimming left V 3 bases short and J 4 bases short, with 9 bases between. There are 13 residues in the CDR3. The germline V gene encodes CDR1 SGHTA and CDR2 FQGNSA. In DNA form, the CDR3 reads TGTGCCAGCAGCTTTGAGCCACGAGAGACCCAGTACTTC. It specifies CASSFEPRETQYF.

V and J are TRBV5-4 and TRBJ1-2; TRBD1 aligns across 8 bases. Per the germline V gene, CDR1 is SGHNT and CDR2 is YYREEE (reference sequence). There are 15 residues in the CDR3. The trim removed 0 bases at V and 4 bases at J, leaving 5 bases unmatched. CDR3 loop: CASSLGDRPVYGYTF. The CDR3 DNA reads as TGTGCCAGCAGCTTGGGGGACAGGCCTGTCTATGGCTACACCTTC.

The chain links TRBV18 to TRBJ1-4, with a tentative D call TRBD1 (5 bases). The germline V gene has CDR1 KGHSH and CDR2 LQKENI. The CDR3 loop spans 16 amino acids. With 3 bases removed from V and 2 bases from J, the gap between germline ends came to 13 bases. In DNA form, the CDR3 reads TGTGCCAGCTCACCTACCGGGCGGGGGACTAATGAAAAACTGTTTTTT. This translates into CASSPTGRGTNEKLFF.

The CDR3 bases are TGCGCCAGCAGCTTGTGGGAGGGCGAGCAGTTCTTC. Its translation is CASSLWEGEQFF. This rearrangement joins TRBV5-1 to TRBJ2-1; TRBD2 matches at 7 bases. Losses at the gene ends were 1 base for V and 10 bases for J; bases not matched to a gene: 2. Germline CDR1 is SGHRS and CDR2 is YFSETQ. The CDR3 has 12 residues. The full variable domain, with the rest looked up from reference TRBV5-1 and TRBJ2-1, is KAGVTQTPRYLIKTRGQQVTLSCSPISGHRSVSWYQQTPGQGLQFLFEYFSETQRNKGNFPGRFSGRQFSNSRSEMNVSTLELGDSALYLCASSLWEGEQFFGPGTRLTVL.

CDR3 sequence (DNA): TGTGCCAGCAGTGAAGGTCCAAGGAGGAATGAAAAACTGTTTTTT. Its translation is CASSEGPRRNEKLFF. The J gene is TRBJ1-4, the V gene TRBV25-1; D unresolved. V gave up 2 bases and J gave up 5 bases, with 12 bases separating them. CDR3 size: 15 residues. The germline gives CDR1 MGHDK, CDR2 SYGVNS.

In DNA form, the CDR3 reads TGTGCCAGCACGGACAGGGACCAGCCCCAGCATTTT. This translates into CASTDRDQPQHF. The chain joins TRBV28 to TRBJ1-5, with 8 bases fitting TRBD1. The germline CDR1 and CDR2 sequences are MDHEN and SYDVKM. The CDR3 is made up of 12 amino acids. Trimming removed 7 bases from V and 7 bases from J; junction bases left unmatched: 3. Drawing the rest from reference TRBV28 and TRBJ1-5, the complete variable domain is DVKVTQSSRYLVKRTGEKVFLECVQDMDHENMFWYRQDPGLGLRLIYFSYDVKMKEKGDIPEGYSVSREKKERFSLILESASTNQTSMYLCASTDRDQPQHFGDGTRLSIL.

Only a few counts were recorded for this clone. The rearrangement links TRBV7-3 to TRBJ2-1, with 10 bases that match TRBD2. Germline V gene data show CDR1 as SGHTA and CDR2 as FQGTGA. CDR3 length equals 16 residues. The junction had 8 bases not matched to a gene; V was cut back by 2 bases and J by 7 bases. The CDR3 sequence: CASSLRIAGGGNEQFF. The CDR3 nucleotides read TGTGCCAGCAGCTTACGTATAGCGGGGGGCGGGAATGAGCAGTTCTTC. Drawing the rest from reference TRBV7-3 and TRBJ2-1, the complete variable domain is GAGVSQTPSNKVTEKGKYVELRCDPISGHTALYWYRQSLGQGPEFLIYFQGTGAADDSGLPNDRFFAVRPEGSVSTLKIQRTERGDSAVYLCASSLRIAGGGNEQFFGPGTRLTVL.

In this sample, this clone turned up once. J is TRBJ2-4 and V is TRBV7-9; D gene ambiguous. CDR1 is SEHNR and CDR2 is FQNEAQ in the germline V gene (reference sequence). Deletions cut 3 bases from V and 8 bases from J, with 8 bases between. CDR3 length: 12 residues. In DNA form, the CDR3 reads TGTGCCAGCAGCTTGGGCGAGTACATTCAGTACTTC. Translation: CASSLGEYIQYF.

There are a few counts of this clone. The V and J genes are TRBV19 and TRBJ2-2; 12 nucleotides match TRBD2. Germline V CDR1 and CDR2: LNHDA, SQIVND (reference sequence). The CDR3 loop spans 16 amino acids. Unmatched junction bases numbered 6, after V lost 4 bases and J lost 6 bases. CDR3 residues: CASSRTSGVAPGELFF. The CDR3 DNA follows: TGTGCCAGTAGTAGGACTAGCGGGGTGGCCCCCGGGGAGCTGTTTTTT.

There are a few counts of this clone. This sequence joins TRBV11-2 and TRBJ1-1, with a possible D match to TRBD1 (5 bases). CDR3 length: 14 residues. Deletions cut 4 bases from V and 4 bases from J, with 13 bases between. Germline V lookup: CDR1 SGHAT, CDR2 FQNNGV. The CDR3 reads CASSSGTSVTEAFF. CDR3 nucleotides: TGTGCCAGCAGCTCGGGGACTTCGGTCACTGAAGCTTTCTTT.

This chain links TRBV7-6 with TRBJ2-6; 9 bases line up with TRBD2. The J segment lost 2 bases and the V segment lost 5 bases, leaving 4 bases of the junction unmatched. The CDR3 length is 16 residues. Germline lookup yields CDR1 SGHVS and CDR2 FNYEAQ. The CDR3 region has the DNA TGTGCCAGCAGCCAACTAGCGGGTCCTGGGGCCAACGTCCTGACTTTC. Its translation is CASSQLAGPGANVLTF. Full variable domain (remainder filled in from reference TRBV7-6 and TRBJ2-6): GAGVSQSPRYKVTKRGQDVALRCDPISGHVSLYWYRQALGQGPEFLTYFNYEAQQDKSGLPNDRFSAERPEGSISTLTIQRTEQRDSAMYRCASSQLAGPGANVLTFGAGSRLTVL.

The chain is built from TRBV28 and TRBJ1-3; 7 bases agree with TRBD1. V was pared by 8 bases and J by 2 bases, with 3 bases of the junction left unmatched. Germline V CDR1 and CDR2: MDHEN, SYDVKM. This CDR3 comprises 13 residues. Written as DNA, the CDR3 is TGTGCCAGCGCTACAGGGGCTGGAAACACCATATATTTT. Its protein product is CASATGAGNTIYF.

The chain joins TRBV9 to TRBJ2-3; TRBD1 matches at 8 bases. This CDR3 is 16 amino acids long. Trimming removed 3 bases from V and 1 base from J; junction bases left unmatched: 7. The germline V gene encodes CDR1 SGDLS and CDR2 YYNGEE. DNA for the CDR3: TGTGCCAGCAGCGCACTCCAGGGGGCTGGCACAGATACGCAGTATTTT. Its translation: CASSALQGAGTDTQYF.

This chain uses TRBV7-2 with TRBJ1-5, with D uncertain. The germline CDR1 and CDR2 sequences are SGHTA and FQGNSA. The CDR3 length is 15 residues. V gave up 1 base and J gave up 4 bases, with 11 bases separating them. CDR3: CASSLGSGLNQPQHF. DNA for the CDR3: TGTGCCAGCAGCTTAGGATCGGGGTTAAATCAGCCCCAGCATTTT.